This entry features one T cell receptor (beta chain) sequence. Its target is unknown. The data stem from a study of OX40 agonist ivuxolimab in advanced cancers. Study at large: With ivuxolimab, an agonistic anti-OX40 (CD134) antibody, patients were treated. Study-level findings and limits: Antigen specificity of clonally expanded peripheral T cells was not established. In general, CD8+ T cells held more expanded clones than CD4+ did, on average.

The CDR3 runs to 12 residues. Germline V gives CDR1 MNHEY, CDR2 SMNVEV (reference sequence). V shed 4 bases and J shed 9 bases, with 10 bases lying between them. Some clones are missing from TCRdb's copy, which holds only in-frame ones; the method was immunoSEQ multiplex PCR. This sample has approximately 50,000 clones, with over 90% found just once. This material consisted of CD4+ or CD8+ T cells sorted from blood, taken in a trial of the OX40 agonist ivuxolimab. The V call is TRBV27, the J call TRBJ2-1; D is uncertain. The sequence was collected from an adult with an advanced solid tumor such as melanoma, head and neck, liver or kidney cancer. The DNA for the CDR3 is TGTGCCAGCAGTTCCTATCTCGGTGAGCAGTTCTTC. Translation gives CASSSYLGEQFF.